This T cell receptor (beta chain) was identified during a study of beta chain features in type 1 diabetes. Points from the study as a whole: TCRB CDR3s from Type 1 diabetes patients were moderately but significantly shorter in all four CD4+ subsets.

Per germline, CDR1 LNHNV and CDR2 YYDKDF (reference sequence). The CDR3 has 12 amino acids. Trimming took off 8 bases at V and 6 bases at J, with 11 bases between the two ends. What was sequenced were expressed TCRB transcripts, since all of the isolated RNA had been reverse transcribed. The protocol was immunoSEQ multiplex PCR, while the TCRdb copy is restricted to in-frame clones and leaves out a portion. The sample has 250,000 to 350,000 clones, roughly an eighth seen once; the top ten hold more than 0.015%. Comment on this clone: Its target is not known.

Sequenced: naive CD4+ T cells from blood. This chain uses TRBV15 with TRBJ1-5; D uncertain. This receptor was identified in a man aged 25-45 years with type 1 diabetes. This CDR3 is CATGTPSQPQHF. CDR3 in DNA: TGTGCCACCGGCACCCCCAGTCAGCCCCAGCATTTT.